This T cell receptor (beta chain) was profiled in a study of control samples from healthy donors and cancer patients. The V gene's germline CDR1 is LNHDA and CDR2 SQIVND (reference sequence). CDR3 size: 15 residues. The junction had 4 bases not matched to a gene; V was cut back by 4 bases and J by 4 bases. A few counts support this clone. The method was immunoSEQ multiplex PCR; TCRdb's version includes in-frame clones alone and lacks a portion of them. The sample yields approximately 170,000 clones, roughly 90% seen once. The rearrangement joins TRBV19 to TRBJ1-4, with 9 bases fitting TRBD1. The receptor was derived from a woman aged 25 to 39 in good health. The specimen sequenced was blood. CDR3 in amino acids: CASSTGQGYNEKLFF. Written as DNA, the CDR3 is TGTGCCAGTAGTACCGGACAGGGGTATAATGAAAAACTGTTTTTT.